This T cell receptor beta chain was retrieved from a study of beta chain features in type 1 diabetes (dated by TCRdb to the late 2010s). About the full investigation: Mean age, gender distribution, total cell number and subset yield did not differ between patients and healthy donors. The study compared TCRB repertoires of sorted circulating CD4+ T cell subsets between recently diagnosed type 1 diabetes patients and matched healthy donors. Whereas all 30 or so donors provided naive and central memory subsets, regulatory and stem cell-like memory subsets were isolated from just 8 patients and roughly eight healthy donors. Across all samples, around 99 million sorted cells were examined, and cell number per subset correlated strongly with RNA yield.

V is shortened by 4 bases, J by 8 bases, and the region joining them spans 17 bases. Per the germline V gene, MDHEN is the CDR1 and SYDVKM is the CDR2. The CDR3 starts with the cysteine, ends with the phenylalanine, and has 15 residues. Only CDR3 DNA is held: 45 bases, read in frame from base 1. From each donor, a single peripheral blood sample of roughly 0.11 L on average was drawn into heparinised tubes. A BD FACSAria II was used to sort naive, central memory, regulatory and stem cell-like memory CD4+ T cells with a panel that included CD45RO, CCR7, CD25, CD127, CD95 and CD27. Every sorted population had a purity above 95%. PBMCs were isolated right away by Lymphoprep density gradient centrifugation and were stained directly, without culture. So that batch effects would be minimized, each experiment stained and sorted samples in pairs, pairing one healthy donor with one patient. As for this clone: Its cognate antigen has yet to be identified. Base quality data are lacking; no much larger clone is found one base away.

The study at large found these results: Because the HLA sub-analyses included only small numbers of individuals, any influence of HLA type on TCRB rearrangement was left unresolved. Sequencing cDNA rather than genomic DNA could over-represent highly expressing activated cells, although activation and CD3 levels did not differ between groups. PCR may preferentially amplify shorter templates, but because patient and control samples were amplified and corrected together, any resulting skew would affect both groups equally. A moderate but significant shortening of TCRB CDR3 length was observed in type 1 diabetes patients in all four CD4+ subsets. Naive, central memory and regulatory TCRB repertoires appeared more similar among patients than among healthy donors. Fewer insertions and more nucleotide deletions at VDJ recombination sites were observed in patients with type 1 diabetes, implying thymic rearrangement abnormalities.

The entire amount of isolated RNA was reverse transcribed using the High Capacity cDNA Reverse Transcription Kit, so the sequenced TCRB transcripts were expressed ones. Naive, central memory and regulatory T cell samples underwent deep immunoSEQ sequencing, averaging approximately 3.5 million total reads per sample. Sorted cells were lysed in RLT buffer and RNA was extracted with DNase-treated RNeasy Micro or Mini kits, depending on cell number. Each cell subset was processed on its own to prevent cross-contamination, while patient and healthy donor samples were processed together. TCRB sequences were amplified from cDNA with the immunoSEQ multiplex PCR, producing 87-bp fragments spanning the CDR3 region. Amplicons were sequenced on the Illumina HiSeq platform. The authors processed their data as follows. Synthetic template baselines were used to correct PCR bias computationally, reads within Hamming distance 2 were collapsed together, and singletons that could not be merged were discarded. Reads were aligned against IMGT to assign V, D and J genes, CDR3 length and insertions or deletions at six rearrangement sites. Within each subset, clonotype counts were normalized to sorted cell number, and only after that were true diversity and Gini coefficients computed with the tcR R package. The overlap coefficient, calculated on TCRB nucleotide sequences, was used to measure repertoire sharing. Out-of-frame TCRB sequences from naive cells were analyzed to stand in for the pre-selection repertoire. The immuneACCESS repertoire file appears here via TCRdb, limited to in-frame rearrangements. These files lack a portion of the clones; in checked studies, under half of the deficit traces to unresolved V genes, and the cause of the others is not known. That table gives V, J and clone size, and the DNA gave D and trimming. In this sample the table shows under 300,000 clones, approximately 15% of which occur a single time. The ten largest make up almost 0.02% of the sample.

The sample comprised naive CD4+ T cells from blood. Per the publication, the cell subset or site label means: true naive CD4+ T cells. The TCR sequence derives from a man under 40 with type 1 diabetes. The rearrangement combines TRBV28 with TRBJ1-4; TRBD1 could be the D gene, as 6 bases match. The CDR3 reads CASSSVTGKGEKLFF. The DNA sequence is given as TGTGCCAGCAGTTCCGTCACAGGGAAAGGAGAAAAACTGTTTTTT.